This TCR beta chain came from a study of post-analysis software for immune sequencing data. The wider study: The disease courses spanned relapsing-remitting, secondary progressive and progressive-relapsing forms of multiple sclerosis.

General observations from the study: Five TRBV segments (TRBV5-6, TRBV5-1 and TRBV20-1 among them) occurred more frequently in patients than in controls. When compared against controls, multiple sclerosis patients showed significantly lower normalized Chao1 diversity. Same-batch preparations were strongly co-clustered by F measure.

This clonotype has more than one count but fewer than ten. Its antigen is unidentified. TCR beta cDNA libraries had unique molecular identifiers. TCRdb reanalysed the PCR reads using MiXCR and keeps one entry per CDR3 protein. The profile shows approximately 570,000 distinct CDR3 sequences, roughly 47% of them singletons. This CDR3 is built from 16 residues. V was trimmed by 3 bases and J by 3 bases, leaving 17 bases between them. The TCR originated in a girl aged 5 to 17 with multiple sclerosis. The V call is TRBV12-3 or TRBV12-4, the J call TRBJ2-5; no clear D. Sequencing was done on a sample of blood. CDR3 loop: CASSLREYGREETQYF. CDR3 DNA sequence: TGTGCCAGCAGTTTGCGCGAGTATGGACGGGAAGAGACCCAGTACTTC.